The 2 T cell receptor beta chains given below trace back to one sample, sequenced in a study of T cell repertoires in ileal Crohn's disease. Some clones are missing from TCRdb's copy, which holds only in-frame ones; the method was immunoSEQ multiplex PCR. The sample lists over 9,500 clones, over 60% occurring once. Sequenced: ileal tissue. These receptors all stem from an adult with Crohn's disease.

The chain joins TRBV30 to TRBJ2-3; 8 nucleotides match TRBD2. J was trimmed by 3 bases and V by 1 base; bases with no gene match: 6. This CDR3 region has 15 residues. Germline V CDR1 and CDR2: GTSNPN, SVGIG (reference sequence). CDR3 nucleotide sequence: TGTGCCTGGAGTGGTGTCGGGGGGGAGACAGATACGCAGTATTTT. Translation gives CAWSGVGGETDTQYF.

The genes are TRBV28 and TRBJ1-1, with 8 bases identical to TRBD1. The CDR3 consists of 15 residues. Per the germline V gene, CDR1 is MDHEN and CDR2 is SYDVKM. V lost 2 bases and J lost 3; bases outside the gene matches: 5. CDR3 residues: CASSLGAGGYTEAFF. In nucleotides, the CDR3 is TGTGCCAGCAGTTTAGGGGCAGGGGGCTACACTGAAGCTTTCTTT.